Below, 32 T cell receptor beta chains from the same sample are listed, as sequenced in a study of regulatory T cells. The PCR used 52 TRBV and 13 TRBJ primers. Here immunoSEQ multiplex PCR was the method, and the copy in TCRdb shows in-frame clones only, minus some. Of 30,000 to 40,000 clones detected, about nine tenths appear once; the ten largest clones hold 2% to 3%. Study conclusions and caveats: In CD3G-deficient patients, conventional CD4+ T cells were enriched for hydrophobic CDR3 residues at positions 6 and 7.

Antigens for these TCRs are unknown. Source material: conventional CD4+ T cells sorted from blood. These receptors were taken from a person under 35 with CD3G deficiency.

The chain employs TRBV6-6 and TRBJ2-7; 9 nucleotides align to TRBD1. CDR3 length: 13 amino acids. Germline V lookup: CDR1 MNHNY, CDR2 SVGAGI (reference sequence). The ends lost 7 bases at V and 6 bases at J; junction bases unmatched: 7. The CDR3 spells CASTPDRGGEQYF. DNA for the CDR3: TGTGCCAGCACTCCGGACAGGGGCGGCGAGCAGTACTTC.

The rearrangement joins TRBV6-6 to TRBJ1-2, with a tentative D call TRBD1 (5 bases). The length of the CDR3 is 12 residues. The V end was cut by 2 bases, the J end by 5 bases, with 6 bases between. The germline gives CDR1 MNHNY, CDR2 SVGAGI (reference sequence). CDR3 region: CASSYRGYGYTF. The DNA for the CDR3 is TGTGCCAGCAGTTACAGGGGTTATGGCTACACCTTC.

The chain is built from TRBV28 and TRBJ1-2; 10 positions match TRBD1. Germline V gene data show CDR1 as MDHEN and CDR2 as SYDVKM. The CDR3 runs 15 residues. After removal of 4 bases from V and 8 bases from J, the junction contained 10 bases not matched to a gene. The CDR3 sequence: CASSSPPGTGVGYTF. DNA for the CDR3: TGTGCCAGCAGTTCCCCGCCGGGGACAGGGGTCGGCTACACCTTC.

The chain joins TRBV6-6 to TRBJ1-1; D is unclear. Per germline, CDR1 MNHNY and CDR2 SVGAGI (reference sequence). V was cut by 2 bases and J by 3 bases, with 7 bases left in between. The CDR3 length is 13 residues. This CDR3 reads CASSYTPDTEAFF. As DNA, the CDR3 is TGTGCCAGCAGTTACACCCCGGACACTGAAGCTTTCTTT.

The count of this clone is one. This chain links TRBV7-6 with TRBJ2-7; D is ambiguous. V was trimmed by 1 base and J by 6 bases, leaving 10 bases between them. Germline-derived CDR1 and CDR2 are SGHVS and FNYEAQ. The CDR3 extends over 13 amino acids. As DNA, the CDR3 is TGTGCCAGCAGCTTAGTTGGCAACGCCGAGCAGTACTTC. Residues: CASSLVGNAEQYF.

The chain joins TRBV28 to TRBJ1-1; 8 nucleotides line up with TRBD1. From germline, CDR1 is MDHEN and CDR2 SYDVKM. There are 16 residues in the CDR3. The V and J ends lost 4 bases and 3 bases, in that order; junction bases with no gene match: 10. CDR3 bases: TGTGCCAGCAGTTCCTCAAACAGGGGGGTTTACACTGAAGCTTTCTTT. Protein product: CASSSSNRGVYTEAFF.

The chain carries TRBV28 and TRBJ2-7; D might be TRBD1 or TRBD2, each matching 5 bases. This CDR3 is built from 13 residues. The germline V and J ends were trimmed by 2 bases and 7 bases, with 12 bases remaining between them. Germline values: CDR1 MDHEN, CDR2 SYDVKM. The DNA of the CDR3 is TGTGCCAGCAGTTTAATGGGGGTAGCAGAGCAGTACTTC. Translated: CASSLMGVAEQYF.

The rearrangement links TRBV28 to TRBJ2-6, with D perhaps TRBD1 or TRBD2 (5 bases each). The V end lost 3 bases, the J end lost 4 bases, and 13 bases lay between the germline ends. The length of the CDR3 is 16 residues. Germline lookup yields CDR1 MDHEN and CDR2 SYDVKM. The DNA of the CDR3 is TGTGCCAGCAGTTTGTCTGGGGGTACAGGGGCCAACGTCCTGACTTTC. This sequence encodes CASSLSGGTGANVLTF.

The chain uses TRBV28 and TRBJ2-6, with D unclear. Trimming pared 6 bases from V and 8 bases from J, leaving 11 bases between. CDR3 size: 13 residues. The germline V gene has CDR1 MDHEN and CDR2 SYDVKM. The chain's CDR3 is CASSGQSTNVLTF. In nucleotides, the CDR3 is TGTGCCAGCAGCGGCCAATCGACCAACGTCCTGACTTTC.

The CDR3 sequence: CASSEQTGSYEQYF. The CDR3 nucleotides read TGCGCCAGCAGCGAACAGACAGGGTCCTACGAGCAGTACTTC. This chain links TRBV5-1 with TRBJ2-7; 7 positions match TRBD1. V shed 4 bases and J 1 base; nucleotides not matched to a gene: 5. The CDR3 covers 14 residues. The germline V gene has CDR1 SGHRS and CDR2 YFSETQ.

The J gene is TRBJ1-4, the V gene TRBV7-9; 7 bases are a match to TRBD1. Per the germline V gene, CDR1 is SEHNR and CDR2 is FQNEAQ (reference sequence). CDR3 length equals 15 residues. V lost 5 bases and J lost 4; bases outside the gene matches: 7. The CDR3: CASSPGTANNEKLFF. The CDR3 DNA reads TGTGCCAGCAGCCCTGGGACAGCAAATAATGAAAAACTGTTTTTT.

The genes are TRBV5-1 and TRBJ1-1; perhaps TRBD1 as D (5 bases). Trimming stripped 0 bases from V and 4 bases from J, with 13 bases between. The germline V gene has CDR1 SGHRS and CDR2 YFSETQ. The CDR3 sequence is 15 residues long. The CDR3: CASSLVGGGITEAFF. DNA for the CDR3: TGCGCCAGCAGCTTGGTAGGTGGGGGAATCACTGAAGCTTTCTTT.

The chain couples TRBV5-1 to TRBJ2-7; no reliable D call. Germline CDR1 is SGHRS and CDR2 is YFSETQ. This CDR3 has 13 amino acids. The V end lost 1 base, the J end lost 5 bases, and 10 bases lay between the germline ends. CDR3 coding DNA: TGCGCCAGCAGCTTGATGACTGGGAACGAGCAGTACTTC. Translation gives CASSLMTGNEQYF. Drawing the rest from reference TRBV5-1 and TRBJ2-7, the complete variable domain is KAGVTQTPRYLIKTRGQQVTLSCSPISGHRSVSWYQQTPGQGLQFLFEYFSETQRNKGNFPGRFSGRQFSNSRSEMNVSTLELGDSALYLCASSLMTGNEQYFGPGTRLTVT.

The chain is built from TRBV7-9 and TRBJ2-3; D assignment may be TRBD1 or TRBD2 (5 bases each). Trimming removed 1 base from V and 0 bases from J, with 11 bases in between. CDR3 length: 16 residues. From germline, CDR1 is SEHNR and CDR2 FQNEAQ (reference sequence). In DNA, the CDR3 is TGTGCCAGCAGCTTAGAGGGGACCGCCAGCACAGATACGCAGTATTTT. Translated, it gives CASSLEGTASTDTQYF.

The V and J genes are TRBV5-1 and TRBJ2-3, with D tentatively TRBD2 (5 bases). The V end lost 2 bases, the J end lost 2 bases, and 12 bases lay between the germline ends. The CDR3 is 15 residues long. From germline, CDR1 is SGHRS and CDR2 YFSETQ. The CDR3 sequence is CASSFLARDTDTQYF. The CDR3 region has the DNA TGCGCCAGCAGCTTCCTAGCCCGGGACACAGATACGCAGTATTTT.

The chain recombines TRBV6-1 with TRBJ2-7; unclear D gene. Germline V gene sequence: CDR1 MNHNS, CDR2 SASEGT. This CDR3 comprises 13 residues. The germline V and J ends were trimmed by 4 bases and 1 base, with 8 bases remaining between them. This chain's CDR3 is CASSVGISYEQYF. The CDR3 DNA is TGTGCCAGCAGTGTTGGCATTTCCTACGAGCAGTACTTC.

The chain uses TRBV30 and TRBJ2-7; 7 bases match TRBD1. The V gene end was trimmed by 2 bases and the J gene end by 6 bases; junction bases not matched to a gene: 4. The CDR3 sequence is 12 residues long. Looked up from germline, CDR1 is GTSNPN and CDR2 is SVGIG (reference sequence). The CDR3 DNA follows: TGTGCCTGGAGTAACAGGGGTTCCGAGCAGTACTTC. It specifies CAWSNRGSEQYF.

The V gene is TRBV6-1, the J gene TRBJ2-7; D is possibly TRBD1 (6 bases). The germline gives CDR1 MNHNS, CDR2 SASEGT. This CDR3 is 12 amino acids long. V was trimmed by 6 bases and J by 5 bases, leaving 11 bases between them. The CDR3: CASRQGWHEQYF. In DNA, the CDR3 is TGTGCCAGCAGACAGGGTTGGCACGAGCAGTACTTC.

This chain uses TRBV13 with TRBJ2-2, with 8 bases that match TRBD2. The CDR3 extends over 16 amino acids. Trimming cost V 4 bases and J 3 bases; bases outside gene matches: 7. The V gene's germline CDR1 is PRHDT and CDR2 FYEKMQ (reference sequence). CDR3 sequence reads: CASSYSGTRDTGELFF. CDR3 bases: TGTGCCAGCAGCTATAGCGGGACTAGGGACACCGGGGAGCTGTTTTTT.

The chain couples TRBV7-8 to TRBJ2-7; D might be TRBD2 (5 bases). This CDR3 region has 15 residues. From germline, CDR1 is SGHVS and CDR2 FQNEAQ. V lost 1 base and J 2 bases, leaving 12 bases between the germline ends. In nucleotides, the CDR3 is TGTGCCAGCAGCTTAGGGGCGGGCCACACCTACGAGCAGTACTTC. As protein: CASSLGAGHTYEQYF.

The CDR3 sequence is CASRRAVGTNYGYTF. For the CDR3, the DNA is TGTGCCAGTAGACGAGCAGTCGGAACTAACTATGGCTACACCTTC. V usage is TRBV19 and J usage is TRBJ1-2, with D unclear. Germline-derived CDR1 and CDR2 are LNHDA and SQIVND (reference sequence). V was cut by 6 bases and J by 0 bases, with 14 bases left in between. This CDR3 has 15 residues.

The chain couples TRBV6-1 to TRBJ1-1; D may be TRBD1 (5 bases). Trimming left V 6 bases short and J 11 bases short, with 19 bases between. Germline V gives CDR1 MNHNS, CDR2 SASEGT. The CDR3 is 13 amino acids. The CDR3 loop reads CASSRAPWERAFF. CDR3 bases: TGTGCCAGCAGCAGGGCACCCTGGGAACGGGCTTTCTTT.

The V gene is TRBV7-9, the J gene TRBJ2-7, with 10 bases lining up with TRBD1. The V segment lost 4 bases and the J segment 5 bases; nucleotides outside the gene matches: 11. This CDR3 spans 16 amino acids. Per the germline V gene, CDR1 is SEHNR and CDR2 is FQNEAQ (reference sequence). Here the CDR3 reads CASSSDFGTGANEQYF. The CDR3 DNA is TGTGCCAGCAGCTCCGATTTTGGGACAGGGGCGAACGAGCAGTACTTC. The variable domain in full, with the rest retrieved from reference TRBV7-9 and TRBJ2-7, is DTGVSQNPRHKITKRGQNVTFRCDPISEHNRLYWYRQTLGQGPEFLTYFQNEAQLEKSRLLSDRFSAERPKGSFSTLEIQRTEQGDSAMYLCASSSDFGTGANEQYFGPGTRLTVT.

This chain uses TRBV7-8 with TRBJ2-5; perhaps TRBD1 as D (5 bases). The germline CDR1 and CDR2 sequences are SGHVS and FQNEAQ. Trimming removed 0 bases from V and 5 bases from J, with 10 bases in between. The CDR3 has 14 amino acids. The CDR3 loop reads CASSLASRVETQYF. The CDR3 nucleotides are TGTGCCAGCAGCTTAGCGTCCAGGGTTGAGACCCAGTACTTC. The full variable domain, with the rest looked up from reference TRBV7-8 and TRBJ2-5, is GAGVSQSPRYKVAKRGQDVALRCDPISGHVSLFWYQQALGQGPEFLTYFQNEAQLDKSGLPSDRFFAERPEGSVSTLKIQRTQQEDSAVYLCASSLASRVETQYFGPGTRLLVL.

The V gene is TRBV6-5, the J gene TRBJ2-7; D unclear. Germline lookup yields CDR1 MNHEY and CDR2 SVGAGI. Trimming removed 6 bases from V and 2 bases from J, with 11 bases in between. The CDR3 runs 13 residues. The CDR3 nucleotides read TGTGCCAGCAGCCAGCGAGAAACCTACGAGCAGTACTTC. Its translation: CASSQRETYEQYF.

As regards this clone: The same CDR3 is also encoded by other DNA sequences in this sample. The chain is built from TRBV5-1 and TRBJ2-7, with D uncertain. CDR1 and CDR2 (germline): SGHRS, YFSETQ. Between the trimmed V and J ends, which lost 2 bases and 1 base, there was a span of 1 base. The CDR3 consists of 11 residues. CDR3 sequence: CASSFSYEQYF. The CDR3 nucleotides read TGCGCCAGCAGCTTTTCCTACGAGCAGTACTTC.

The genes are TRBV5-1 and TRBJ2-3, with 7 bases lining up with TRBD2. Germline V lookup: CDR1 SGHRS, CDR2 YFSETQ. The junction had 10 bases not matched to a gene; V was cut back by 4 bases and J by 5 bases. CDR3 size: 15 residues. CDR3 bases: TGCGCCAGCAGCGTTGGGACCCCGGGAGGAGATACGCAGTATTTT. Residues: CASSVGTPGGDTQYF.

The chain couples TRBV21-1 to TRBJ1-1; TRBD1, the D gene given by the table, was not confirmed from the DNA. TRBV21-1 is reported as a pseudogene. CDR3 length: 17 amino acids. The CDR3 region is CASSKEDKKGVELEAFF. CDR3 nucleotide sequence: TGTGCCAGCAGCAAAGAGGATAAAAAGGGGGTGGAGCTTGAAGCTTTCTTT.

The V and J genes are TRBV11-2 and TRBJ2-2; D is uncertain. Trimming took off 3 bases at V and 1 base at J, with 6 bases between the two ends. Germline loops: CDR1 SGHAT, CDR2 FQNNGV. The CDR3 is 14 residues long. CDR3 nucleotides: TGTGCCAGCAGCTTGTTACGGAACACCGGGGAGCTGTTTTTT. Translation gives CASSLLRNTGELFF. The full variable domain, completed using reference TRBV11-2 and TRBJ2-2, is EAGVAQSPRYKIIEKRQSVAFWCNPISGHATLYWYQQILGQGPKLLIQFQNNGVVDDSQLPKDRFSAERLKGVDSTLKIQPAKLEDSAVYLCASSLLRNTGELFFGEGSRLTVL.

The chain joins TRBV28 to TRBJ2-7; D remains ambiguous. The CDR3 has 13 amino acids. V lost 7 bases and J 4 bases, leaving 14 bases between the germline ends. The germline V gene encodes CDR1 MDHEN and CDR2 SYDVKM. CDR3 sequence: CASNSPGLYEQYF. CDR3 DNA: TGTGCCAGCAACTCCCCGGGCCTGTACGAGCAGTACTTC. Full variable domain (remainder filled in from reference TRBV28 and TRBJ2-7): DVKVTQSSRYLVKRTGEKVFLECVQDMDHENMFWYRQDPGLGLRLIYFSYDVKMKEKGDIPEGYSVSREKKERFSLILESASTNQTSMYLCASNSPGLYEQYFGPGTRLTVT.

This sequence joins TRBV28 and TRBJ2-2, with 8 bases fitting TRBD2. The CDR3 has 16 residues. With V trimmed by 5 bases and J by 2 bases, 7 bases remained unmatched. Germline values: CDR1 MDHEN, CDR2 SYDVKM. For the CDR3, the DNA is TGTGCCAGCAGTCCATCGGGGACTAGAAACACCGGGGAGCTGTTTTTT. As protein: CASSPSGTRNTGELFF.

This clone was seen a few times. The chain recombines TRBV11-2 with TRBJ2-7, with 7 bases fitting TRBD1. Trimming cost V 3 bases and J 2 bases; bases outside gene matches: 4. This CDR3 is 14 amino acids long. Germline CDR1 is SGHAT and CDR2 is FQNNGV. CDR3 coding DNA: TGTGCCAGCAGCTTCGACAGGGCTCCCTACGAGCAGTACTTC. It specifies CASSFDRAPYEQYF.